The clone carrying this T cell receptor beta chain was picked up a small number of times. Its antigen is not identified. For the second PCR, which ran for 7 to 11 cycles, a sample-barcoded 5' primer and a J-beta primer mix were used. Per-sample output comprised a minimum of 2.5 million paired-end reads containing CDR3. Via MiXCR, TCRdb re-called the 5' RACE reads, giving one row per CDR3 protein. The sample includes fewer than 1 million distinct CDR3 sequences, roughly 44% of them seen just once. The sample belongs to a study of blood T cells in healthy people across ages. Points from the study as a whole: Comparison with aged donors showed that long-lived donors had more naive CD4+ cells and higher diversity. Roughly linear age-related decline in beta diversity appeared, significant by age around 36.

The TCR was taken from a man between 60 and 70 years old in good health. The specimen was blood.

The CDR3 loop reads CASSLVWETQYF. For the CDR3, the DNA is TGTGCCAGCAGCTTAGTTTGGGAGACCCAGTACTTC. The chain is built from TRBV7-2 and TRBJ2-5; D not certain. Trimming stripped 1 base from V and 5 bases from J, with 5 bases between. Per the germline V gene, CDR1 is SGHTA and CDR2 is FQGNSA. The CDR3 length is 12 residues.